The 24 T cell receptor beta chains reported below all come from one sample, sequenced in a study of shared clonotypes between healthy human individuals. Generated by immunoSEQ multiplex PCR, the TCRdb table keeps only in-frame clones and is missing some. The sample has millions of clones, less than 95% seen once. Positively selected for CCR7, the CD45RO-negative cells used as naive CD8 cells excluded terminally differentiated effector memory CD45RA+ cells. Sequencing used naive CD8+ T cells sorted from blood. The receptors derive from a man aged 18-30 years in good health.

CDR3 loop: CASRVNLEAFF. As DNA, the CDR3 is TGTGCCAGTAGAGTGAACCTTGAAGCTTTCTTT. The chain links TRBV19 to TRBJ1-1; D not certain. Per germline, CDR1 LNHDA and CDR2 SQIVND (reference sequence). The CDR3 has 11 amino acids. The V and J ends lost 6 bases and 7 bases respectively, with 9 bases between them. The complete variable domain, with remaining parts taken from reference TRBV19 and TRBJ1-1, reads DGGITQSPKYLFRKEGQNVTLSCEQNLNHDAMYWYRQDPGQGLRLIYYSQIVNDFQKGDIAEGYSVSREKKESFPLTVTSAQKNPTAFYLCASRVNLEAFFGQGTRLTVV.

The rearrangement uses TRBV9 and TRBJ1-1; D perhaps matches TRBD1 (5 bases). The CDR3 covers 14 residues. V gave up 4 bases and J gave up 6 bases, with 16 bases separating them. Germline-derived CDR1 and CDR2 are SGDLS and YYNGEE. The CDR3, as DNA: TGTGCCAGCAGCCCGGCAGGGAGGGGTCCTGAAGCTTTCTTT. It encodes CASSPAGRGPEAFF.

The CDR3 sequence is CASSHRGEQYF. The CDR3 nucleotides are TGCGCCAGCAGTCACAGGGGCGAGCAGTACTTC. V is TRBV4-1 and J is TRBJ2-7; 7 bases map to TRBD1. Germline CDR1 reads MGHRA; CDR2 reads YSYEKL. The V segment lost 6 bases and the J segment 6 bases; nucleotides outside the gene matches: 2. The CDR3 consists of 11 residues.

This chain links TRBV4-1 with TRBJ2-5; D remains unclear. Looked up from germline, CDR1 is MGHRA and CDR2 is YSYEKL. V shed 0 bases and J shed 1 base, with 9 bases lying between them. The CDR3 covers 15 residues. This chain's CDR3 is CASSQDDSLQETQYF. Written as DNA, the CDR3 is TGCGCCAGCAGCCAAGACGATAGTCTCCAAGAGACCCAGTACTTC.

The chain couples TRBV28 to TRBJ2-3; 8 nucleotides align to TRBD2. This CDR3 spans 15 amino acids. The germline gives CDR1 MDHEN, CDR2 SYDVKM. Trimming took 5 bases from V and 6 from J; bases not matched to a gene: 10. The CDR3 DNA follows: TGTGCCAGCAGTACCCCTAGCGGGTTAAGGGATACGCAGTATTTT. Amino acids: CASSTPSGLRDTQYF.

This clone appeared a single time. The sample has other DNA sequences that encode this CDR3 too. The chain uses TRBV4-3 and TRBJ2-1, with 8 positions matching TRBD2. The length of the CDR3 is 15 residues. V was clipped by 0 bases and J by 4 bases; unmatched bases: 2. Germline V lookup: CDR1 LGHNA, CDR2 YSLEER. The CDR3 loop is CASSQELAGYNEQFF. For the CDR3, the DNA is TGCGCCAGCAGCCAAGAGTTAGCGGGGTACAATGAGCAGTTCTTC.

Here the CDR3 reads CASSSVGEKLFF. CDR3 in DNA: TGTGCCAGCTCCTCAGTCGGCGAAAAACTGTTTTTT. The J gene is TRBJ1-4, the V gene TRBV5-3; no definite D call. TRBV5-3 is classed as an ORF, of uncertain function. The CDR3 is 12 amino acids. The V end lost 8 bases, the J end lost 8 bases, and 13 bases lay between the germline ends.

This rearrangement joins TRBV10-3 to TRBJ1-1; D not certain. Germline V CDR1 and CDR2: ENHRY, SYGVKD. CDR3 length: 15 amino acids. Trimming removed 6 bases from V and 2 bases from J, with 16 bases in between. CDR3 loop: CAIREHAGTNTEAFF. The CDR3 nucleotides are TGTGCCATCAGGGAGCATGCAGGTACCAACACTGAAGCTTTCTTT.

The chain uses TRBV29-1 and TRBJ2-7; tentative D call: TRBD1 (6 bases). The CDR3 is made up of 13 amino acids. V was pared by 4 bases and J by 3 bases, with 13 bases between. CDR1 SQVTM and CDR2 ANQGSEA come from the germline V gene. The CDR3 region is CSVVAKGVYEQYF. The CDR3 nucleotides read TGCAGCGTTGTCGCCAAGGGGGTCTACGAGCAGTACTTC.

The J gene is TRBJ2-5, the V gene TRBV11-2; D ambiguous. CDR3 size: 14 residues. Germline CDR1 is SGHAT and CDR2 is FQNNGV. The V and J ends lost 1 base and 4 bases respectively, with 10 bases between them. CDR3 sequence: CASSLGGKLETQYF. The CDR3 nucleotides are TGTGCCAGCAGCTTAGGTGGCAAATTAGAGACCCAGTACTTC.

CDR3 sequence reads: CASSQSRTAHAQETQYF. CDR3 nucleotide sequence: TGTGCCAGCAGCCAATCAAGGACAGCTCACGCCCAAGAGACCCAGTACTTC. The chain recombines TRBV16 with TRBJ2-5, with a tentative D call TRBD1 (6 bases). Germline loops: CDR1 KGHSY, CDR2 FQNENV. The V gene lost 0 bases and the J gene lost 1 base, with 15 bases spanning the gap. The CDR3 is made up of 17 amino acids.

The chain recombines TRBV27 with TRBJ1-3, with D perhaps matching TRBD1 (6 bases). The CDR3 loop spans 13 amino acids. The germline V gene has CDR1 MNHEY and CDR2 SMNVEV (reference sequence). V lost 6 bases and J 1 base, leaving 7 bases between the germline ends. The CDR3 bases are TGTGCCAGCAGCACAGGGTCTGGAAACACCATATATTTT. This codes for CASSTGSGNTIYF.

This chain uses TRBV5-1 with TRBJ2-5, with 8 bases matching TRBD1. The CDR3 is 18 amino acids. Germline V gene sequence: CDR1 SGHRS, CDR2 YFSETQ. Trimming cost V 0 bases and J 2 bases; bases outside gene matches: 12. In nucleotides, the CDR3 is TGCGCCAGCAGCTTGGCCGGCAGGGGGCTTAGTGGACAAGAGACCCAGTACTTC. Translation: CASSLAGRGLSGQETQYF.

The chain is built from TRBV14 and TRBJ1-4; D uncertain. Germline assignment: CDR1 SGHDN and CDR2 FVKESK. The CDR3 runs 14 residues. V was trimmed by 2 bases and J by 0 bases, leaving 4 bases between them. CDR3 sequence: CASSQPATNEKLFF. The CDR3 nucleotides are TGTGCCAGCAGCCAACCAGCAACTAATGAAAAACTGTTTTTT. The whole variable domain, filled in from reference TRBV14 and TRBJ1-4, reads EAGVTQFPSHSVIEKGQTVTLRCDPISGHDNLYWYRRVMGKEIKFLLHFVKESKQDESGMPNNRFLAERTGGTYSTLKVQPAELEDSGVYFCASSQPATNEKLFFGSGTQLSVL.

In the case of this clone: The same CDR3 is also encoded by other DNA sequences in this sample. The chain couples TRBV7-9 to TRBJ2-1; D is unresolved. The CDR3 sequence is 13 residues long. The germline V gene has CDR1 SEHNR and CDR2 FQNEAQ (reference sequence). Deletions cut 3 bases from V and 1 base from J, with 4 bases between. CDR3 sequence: CASSLTSYNEQFF. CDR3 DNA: TGTGCCAGCAGCTTGACGTCCTACAATGAGCAGTTCTTC.

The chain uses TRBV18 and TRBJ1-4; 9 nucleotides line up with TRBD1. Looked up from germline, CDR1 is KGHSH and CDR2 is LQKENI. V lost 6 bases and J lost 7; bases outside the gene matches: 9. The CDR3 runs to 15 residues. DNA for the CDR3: TGTGCCAGCTCTCGGGACAGGGTTGATCGTGAAAAACTGTTTTTT. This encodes CASSRDRVDREKLFF.

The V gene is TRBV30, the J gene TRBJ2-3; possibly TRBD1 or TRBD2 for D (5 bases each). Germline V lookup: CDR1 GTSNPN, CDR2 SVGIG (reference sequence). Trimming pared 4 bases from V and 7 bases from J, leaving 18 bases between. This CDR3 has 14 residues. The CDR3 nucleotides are TGTGCCTGGAATGGGGGTGAGATTTCAAATACGCAGTATTTT. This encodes CAWNGGEISNTQYF. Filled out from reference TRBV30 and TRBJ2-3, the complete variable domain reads SQTIHQWPATLVQPVGSPLSLECTVEGTSNPNLYWYRQAAGRGLQLLFYSVGIGQISSEVPQNLSASRPQDRQFILSSKKLLLSDSGFYLCAWNGGEISNTQYFGPGTRLTVL.

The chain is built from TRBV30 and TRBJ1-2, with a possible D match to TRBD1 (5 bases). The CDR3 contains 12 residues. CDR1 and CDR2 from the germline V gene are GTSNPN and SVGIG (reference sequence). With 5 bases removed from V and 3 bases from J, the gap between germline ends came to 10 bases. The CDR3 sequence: CAWGGTDYGYTF. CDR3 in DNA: TGTGCCTGGGGGGGAACGGACTATGGCTACACCTTC.

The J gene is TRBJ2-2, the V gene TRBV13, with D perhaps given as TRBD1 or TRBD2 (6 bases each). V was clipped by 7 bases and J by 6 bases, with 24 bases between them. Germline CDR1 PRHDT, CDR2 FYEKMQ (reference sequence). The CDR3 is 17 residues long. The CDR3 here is CASNYLAQGGYAGELFF. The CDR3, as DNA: TGTGCCAGCAACTATCTAGCGCAAGGGGGATACGCCGGGGAGCTGTTTTTT.

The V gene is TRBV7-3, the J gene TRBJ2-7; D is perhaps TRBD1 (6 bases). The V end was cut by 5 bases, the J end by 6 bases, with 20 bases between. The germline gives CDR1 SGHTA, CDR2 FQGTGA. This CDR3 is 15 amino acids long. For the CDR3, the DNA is TGTGCCAGCAGCCAGGCCGTCCAGGGGCCATGCGAGCAGTACTTC. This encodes CASSQAVQGPCEQYF.

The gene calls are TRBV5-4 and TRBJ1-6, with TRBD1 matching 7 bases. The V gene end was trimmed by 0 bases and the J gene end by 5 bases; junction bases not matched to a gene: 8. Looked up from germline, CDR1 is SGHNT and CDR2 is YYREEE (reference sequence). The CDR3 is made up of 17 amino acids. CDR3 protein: CASSLALGQGDNSPLHF. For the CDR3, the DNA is TGTGCCAGCAGCTTGGCCTTGGGTCAGGGGGATAATTCACCCCTCCACTTT.

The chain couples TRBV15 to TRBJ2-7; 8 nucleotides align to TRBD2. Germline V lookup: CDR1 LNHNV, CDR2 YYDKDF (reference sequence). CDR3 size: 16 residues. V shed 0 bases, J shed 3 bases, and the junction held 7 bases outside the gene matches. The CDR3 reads CATSRDREGTNYEQYF. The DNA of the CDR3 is TGTGCCACCAGCAGAGATCGGGAGGGAACAAACTACGAGCAGTACTTC.

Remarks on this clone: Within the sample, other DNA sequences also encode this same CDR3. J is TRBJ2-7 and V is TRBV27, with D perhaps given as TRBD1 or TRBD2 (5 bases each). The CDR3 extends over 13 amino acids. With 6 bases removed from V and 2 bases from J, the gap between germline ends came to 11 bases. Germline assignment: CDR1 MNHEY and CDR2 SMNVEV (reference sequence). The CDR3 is CASSPTGPYEQYF. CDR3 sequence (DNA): TGTGCCAGCAGCCCAACGGGGCCCTACGAGCAGTACTTC.

The CDR3 region is CASSPSTIQRSNEQFF. The CDR3, as DNA: TGTGCCAGCAGCCCTTCTACGATACAACGGAGTAATGAGCAGTTCTTC. The V call is TRBV5-4, the J call TRBJ2-1; no firm D call. There are 16 residues in the CDR3. The V end was cut by 4 bases, the J end by 7 bases, with 21 bases between. Per the germline V gene, CDR1 is SGHNT and CDR2 is YYREEE (reference sequence).